The source of this TCR beta chain is a study of blood T cells in healthy people across ages. J gave up 9 bases and V 7 bases, and 6 bases lay outside the gene matches. Germline V gene data show CDR1 as SGHRS and CDR2 as YFSETQ. The CDR3 has 13 amino acids. Combining a sample-barcoded 5' primer with a J-beta primer mix, a second PCR ran for roughly 7 to 11 cycles. TCRdb fed the 5' RACE reads into MiXCR, producing one record per CDR3 protein. The profile shows about 640,000 distinct CDR3 sequences, under 70% of them singletons. Extractions gave at least 6 micrograms of total RNA per sample. This clonotype has a count of ten or more.

The rearrangement links TRBV5-1 to TRBJ2-1; 11 nucleotides match TRBD2. Specimen: blood. This clonotype was obtained from a man between 60 and 75 years old in good health. The CDR3 DNA reads TGCGCCAGCGCCGCGGGGACTAGCGGTGAGCAGTTCTTC. Encoded protein: CASAAGTSGEQFF.